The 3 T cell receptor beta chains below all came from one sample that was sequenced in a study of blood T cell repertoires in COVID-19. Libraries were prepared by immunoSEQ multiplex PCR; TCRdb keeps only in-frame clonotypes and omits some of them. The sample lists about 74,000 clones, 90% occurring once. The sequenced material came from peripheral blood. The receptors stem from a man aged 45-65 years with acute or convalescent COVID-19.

The CDR3 DNA sequence: TGTGCCAGCAGCTTAGACCGGGACACCGGGGAGCTGTTTTTT. This codes for CASSLDRDTGELFF. The gene calls are TRBV7-9 and TRBJ2-2; no clear D gene. The CDR3 consists of 14 residues. CDR1 SEHNR and CDR2 FQNEAQ come from the germline V gene (reference sequence). Trimming took off 1 base at V and 3 bases at J, with 6 bases between the two ends. Supplemented by reference TRBV7-9 and TRBJ2-2, the full variable domain reads DTGVSQNPRHKITKRGQNVTFRCDPISEHNRLYWYRQTLGQGPEFLTYFQNEAQLEKSRLLSDRFSAERPKGSFSTLEIQRTEQGDSAMYLCASSLDRDTGELFFGEGSRLTVL.

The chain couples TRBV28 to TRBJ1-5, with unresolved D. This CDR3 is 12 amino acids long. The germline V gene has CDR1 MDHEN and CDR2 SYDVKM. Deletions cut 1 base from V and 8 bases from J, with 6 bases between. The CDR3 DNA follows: TGTGCCAGCAGTTTATTATTTGAGCCCCAGCATTTT. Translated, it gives CASSLLFEPQHF. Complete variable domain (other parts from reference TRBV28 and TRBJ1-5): DVKVTQSSRYLVKRTGEKVFLECVQDMDHENMFWYRQDPGLGLRLIYFSYDVKMKEKGDIPEGYSVSREKKERFSLILESASTNQTSMYLCASSLLFEPQHFGDGTRLSIL.

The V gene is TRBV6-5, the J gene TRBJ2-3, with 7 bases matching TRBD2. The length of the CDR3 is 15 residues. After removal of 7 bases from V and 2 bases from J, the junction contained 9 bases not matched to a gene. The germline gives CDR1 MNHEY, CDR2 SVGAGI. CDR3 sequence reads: CASTRLASSTDTQYF. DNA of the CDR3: TGTGCCAGCACCCGACTAGCTTCTTCCACAGATACGCAGTATTTT.